This T cell receptor (beta chain) comes out of a study of blood T cells in healthy people across ages. The total RNA that was extracted per sample amounted to at least 5 micrograms. This CDR3 has 13 amino acids. The germline V gene encodes CDR1 MNHNS and CDR2 SASEGT. V was pared by 6 bases and J by 0 bases, with 6 bases between. Regarding the study as a whole: Roughly linear declines in TCR beta diversity per million T cells occurred with age. When one million T cells were used, diversity estimates were thought to be underestimates.

A second PCR, run for about 6 to 12 cycles, used a sample-barcoded 5' primer plus a J-beta primer mix. TCRdb called the 5' RACE reads again in MiXCR, with one record for every CDR3 protein. Among more than 1.4 million distinct CDR3 sequences, roughly 45% were seen once, and the ten largest hold 7.9%. This clonotype was found once. What it binds is unknown. The genes are TRBV6-1 and TRBJ1-3; D unclear. Sequencing was performed on blood. The source is a young woman in good health. The DNA of the CDR3 is TGTGCCAGCAGAGAGTACTCTGGAAACACCATATATTTT. Translation: CASREYSGNTIYF.